This T cell receptor beta chain was observed in a study of T cell repertoires in cytomegalovirus infection. As for the study in general: Public TCR beta signatures provided an indication of both CMV infection and a matching HLA type. Findings and caveats of the study: It was HLA-C-restricted CMV-specific TCR beta clonotypes that dominated the response ex vivo.

Via MiXCR, TCRdb re-called the reads, giving one row per CDR3 protein. The sample gives 560,000 or so distinct CDR3 sequences, 15% to 20% of which show up once; approximately 24% is in the top ten. The CDR3 is made up of 15 amino acids. Germline CDR1 reads SEHNR; CDR2 reads FQNEAQ (reference sequence). V shed 6 bases and J shed 2 bases, with 17 bases lying between them. This clonotype was found many times. Its antigen is undetermined. The sample taken for sequencing was CD8+ T cells from PBMCs. V and J are TRBV7-9 and TRBJ2-7; no firm D call. The origin of this receptor is a human donor in good health (CMV status not recorded). Some clones in this sample may be carry-over from other donors' samples. CDR3: CASRHDRTYPYEQYF. CDR3 coding DNA: TGTGCCAGCAGACACGACCGGACCTACCCCTACGAGCAGTACTTC.